This note documents a single T cell receptor beta chain sequence. Its antigen remains unidentified. Germline loops: CDR1 DFQATT, CDR2 SNEGSKA (reference sequence). This CDR3 spans 13 amino acids. The data derive from a study of CXCR3-negative and CXCR3-positive naive CD8 T cells. Triplicate sorting captured about 300,000 cells each from every CD8+ T cell subset. The TRB cDNA libraries were prepared by 5' RACE with UMI labels. TCRdb re-called the 5' RACE reads and gives one entry per CDR3 protein, without DNA. Recorded for this sample: approximately 100,000 distinct CDR3 sequences. General observations from the study: Diversity proved comparably high across both naive subsets and much lower in memory CD8+ cells. In CXCR3-positive naive cells, the TRB CDR3s were more hydrophobic than in CXCR3-negative naive cells.

This TCR was sampled from a human donor in good health. Some clones in this sample may be carry-over from other donors' samples. Source material: naive CXCR3+ CD8+ T cells from blood. Subset reported: CD45RO-CCR7+CD27+CD95- naive CD8+ T cells expressing CXCR3 (TNR3+). J is TRBJ2-7 and V is TRBV20-1; TCRdb returns TRBD1, unconfirmable since there is no DNA. CDR3 loop: CSASLRQIYEQYF.